Listed here is a single TCR beta chain. Its antigen is not known. Per the germline V gene, CDR1 is SGHTA and CDR2 is FQGNSA. The CDR3 loop spans 13 amino acids. V was trimmed by 3 bases and J by 9 bases, leaving 15 bases between them. The data were produced by immunoSEQ multiplex PCR, yet TCRdb's version contains in-frame clones alone and is incomplete. The sample lists 150,000 to 200,000 clones; 85% were seen once. The data originate from a study of cytomegalovirus exposure and HLA in healthy donors. The study drew the donors from its roughly 120-subject validation cohort, separate from the approximately 700-subject first cohort. Study results and limitations: According to a later analysis, TCR clusters from the first cohort tended to co-occur in the 120 or so validation repertoires. The authors enumerated over 150 TCR beta chains as linked to cytomegalovirus. Confirmation in vitro established that a few CMV-associated chains were specific for CMV antigens.

The chain employs TRBV7-2 and TRBJ2-7; D is perhaps TRBD2 (6 bases). Source material: PBMCs. This TCR was recovered from a man between 18 and 35 years old in good health and CMV-seropositive. The CDR3 reads CASSFGGTDGQYF. CDR3 nucleotides: TGTGCCAGCAGCTTCGGCGGGACTGACGGGCAGTACTTC.